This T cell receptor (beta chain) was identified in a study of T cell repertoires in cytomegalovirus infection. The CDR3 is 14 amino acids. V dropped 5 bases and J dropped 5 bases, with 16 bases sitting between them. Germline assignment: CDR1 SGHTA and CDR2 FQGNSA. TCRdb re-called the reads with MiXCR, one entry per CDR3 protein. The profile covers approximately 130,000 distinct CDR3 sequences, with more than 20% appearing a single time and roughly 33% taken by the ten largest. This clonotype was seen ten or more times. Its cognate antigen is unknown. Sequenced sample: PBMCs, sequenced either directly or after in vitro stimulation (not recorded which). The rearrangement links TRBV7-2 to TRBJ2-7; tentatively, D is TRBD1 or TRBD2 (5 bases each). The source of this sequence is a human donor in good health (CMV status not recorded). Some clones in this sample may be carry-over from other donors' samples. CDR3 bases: TGTGCCAGCAGCCTGCGAACGGGGCCCCACGAGCAGTACTTC. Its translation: CASSLRTGPHEQYF.